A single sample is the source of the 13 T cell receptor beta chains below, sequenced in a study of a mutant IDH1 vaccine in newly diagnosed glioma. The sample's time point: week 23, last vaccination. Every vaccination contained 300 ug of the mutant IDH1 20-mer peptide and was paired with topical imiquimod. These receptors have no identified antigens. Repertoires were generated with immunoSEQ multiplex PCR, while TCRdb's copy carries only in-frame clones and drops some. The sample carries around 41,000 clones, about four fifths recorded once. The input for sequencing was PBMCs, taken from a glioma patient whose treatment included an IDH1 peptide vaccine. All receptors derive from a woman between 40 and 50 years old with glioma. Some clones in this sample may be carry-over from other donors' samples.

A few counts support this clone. The CDR3 loop reads CASSSRTGGNQPQHF. The CDR3 nucleotides read TGTGCCAGCAGCTCTCGGACAGGGGGCAATCAGCCCCAGCATTTT. The chain joins TRBV5-5 to TRBJ1-5; 9 nucleotides align to TRBD1. Germline CDR1 is SGHKS and CDR2 is YYEKEE (reference sequence). V gave up 3 bases and J gave up 2 bases; unmatched junction bases: 3. CDR3 size: 15 residues.

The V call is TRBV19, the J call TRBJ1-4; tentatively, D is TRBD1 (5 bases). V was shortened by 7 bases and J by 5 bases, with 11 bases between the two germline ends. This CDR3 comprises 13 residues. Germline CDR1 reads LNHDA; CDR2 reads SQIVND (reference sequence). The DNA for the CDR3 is TGTGCCAGTAAGGGACGGGCGAATGAAAAACTGTTTTTT. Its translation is CASKGRANEKLFF.

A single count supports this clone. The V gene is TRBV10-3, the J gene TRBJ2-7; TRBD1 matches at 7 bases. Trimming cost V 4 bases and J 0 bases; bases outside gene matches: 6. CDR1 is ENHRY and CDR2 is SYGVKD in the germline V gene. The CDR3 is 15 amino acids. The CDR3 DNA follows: TGTGCCATCAGTGTAGGGACAGTAAGCTCCTACGAGCAGTACTTC. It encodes CAISVGTVSSYEQYF.

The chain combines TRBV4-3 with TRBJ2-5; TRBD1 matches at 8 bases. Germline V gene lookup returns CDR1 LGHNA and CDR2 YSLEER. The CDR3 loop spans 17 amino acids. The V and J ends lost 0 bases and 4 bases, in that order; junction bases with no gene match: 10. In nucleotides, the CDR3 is TGCGCCAGCAGCCAAGATCTCCATAGGACAGGGAGAGAGACCCAGTACTTC. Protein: CASSQDLHRTGRETQYF.

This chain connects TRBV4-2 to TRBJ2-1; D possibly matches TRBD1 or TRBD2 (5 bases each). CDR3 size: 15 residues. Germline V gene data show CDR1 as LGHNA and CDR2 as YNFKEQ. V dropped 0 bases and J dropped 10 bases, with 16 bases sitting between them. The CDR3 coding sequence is TGTGCCAGCAGCCAAGAGGGACGGGCGACGGAGGAGCAGTTCTTC. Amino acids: CASSQEGRATEEQFF.

The CDR3 bases are TGTGCCAGCAGCTGGGAAGGATCCTACGAGCAGTACTTC. Translated, it gives CASSWEGSYEQYF. The genes are TRBV5-6 and TRBJ2-7; D remains unclear. Trimming took 3 bases from V and 1 from J, leaving 8 bases between them. The CDR3 consists of 13 residues. Germline-derived CDR1 and CDR2 are SGHDT and YYEEEE.

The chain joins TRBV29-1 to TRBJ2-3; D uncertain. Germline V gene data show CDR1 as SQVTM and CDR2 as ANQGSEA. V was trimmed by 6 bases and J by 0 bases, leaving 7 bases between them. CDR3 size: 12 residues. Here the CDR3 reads CSVMTSTDTQYF. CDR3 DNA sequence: TGCAGCGTCATGACTAGCACAGATACGCAGTATTTT.

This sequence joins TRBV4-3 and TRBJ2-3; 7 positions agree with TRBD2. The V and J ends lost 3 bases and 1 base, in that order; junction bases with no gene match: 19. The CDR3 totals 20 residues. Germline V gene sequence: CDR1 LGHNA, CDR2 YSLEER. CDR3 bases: TGCGCCAGCAGCCAGGGCCTCGTGACGGGAGGCGTCGGGGGCACAGATACGCAGTATTTT. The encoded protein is CASSQGLVTGGVGGTDTQYF.

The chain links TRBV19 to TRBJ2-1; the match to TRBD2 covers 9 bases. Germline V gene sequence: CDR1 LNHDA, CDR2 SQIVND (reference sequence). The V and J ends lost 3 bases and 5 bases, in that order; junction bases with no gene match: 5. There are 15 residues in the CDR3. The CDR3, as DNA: TGTGCCAGTAGTATTTCTAGCGGGGTGGACAATGAGCAGTTCTTC. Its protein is CASSISSGVDNEQFF. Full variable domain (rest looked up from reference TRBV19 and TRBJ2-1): DGGITQSPKYLFRKEGQNVTLSCEQNLNHDAMYWYRQDPGQGLRLIYYSQIVNDFQKGDIAEGYSVSREKKESFPLTVTSAQKNPTAFYLCASSISSGVDNEQFFGPGTRLTVL.

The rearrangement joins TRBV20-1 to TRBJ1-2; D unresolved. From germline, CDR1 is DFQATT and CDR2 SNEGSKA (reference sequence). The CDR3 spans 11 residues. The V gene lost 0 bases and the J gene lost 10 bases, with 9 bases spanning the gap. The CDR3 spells CSARDGQVYTF. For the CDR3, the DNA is TGCAGTGCTAGAGATGGTCAGGTCTACACCTTC.

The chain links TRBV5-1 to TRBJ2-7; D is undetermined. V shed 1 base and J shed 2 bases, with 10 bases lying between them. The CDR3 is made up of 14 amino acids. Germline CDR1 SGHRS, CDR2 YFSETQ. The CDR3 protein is CASSLLDGPYEQYF. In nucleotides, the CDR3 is TGCGCCAGCAGCTTGCTGGACGGCCCCTACGAGCAGTACTTC.

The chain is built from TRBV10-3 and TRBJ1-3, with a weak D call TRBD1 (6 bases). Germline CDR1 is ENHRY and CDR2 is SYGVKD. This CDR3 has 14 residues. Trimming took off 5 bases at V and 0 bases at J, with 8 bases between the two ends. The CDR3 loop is CAISHRDSGNTIYF. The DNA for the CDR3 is TGTGCCATCAGTCACAGGGACTCTGGAAACACCATATATTTT.

The CDR3 reads CASSQEASGYQETQYF. The CDR3 nucleotides read TGCGCCAGCAGCCAAGAGGCTAGCGGGTACCAAGAGACCCAGTACTTC. The chain joins TRBV4-1 to TRBJ2-5; TRBD2 agrees at 8 bases. V gave up 0 bases and J gave up 0 bases; unmatched junction bases: 3. Germline lookup yields CDR1 MGHRA and CDR2 YSYEKL. The CDR3 totals 16 residues.